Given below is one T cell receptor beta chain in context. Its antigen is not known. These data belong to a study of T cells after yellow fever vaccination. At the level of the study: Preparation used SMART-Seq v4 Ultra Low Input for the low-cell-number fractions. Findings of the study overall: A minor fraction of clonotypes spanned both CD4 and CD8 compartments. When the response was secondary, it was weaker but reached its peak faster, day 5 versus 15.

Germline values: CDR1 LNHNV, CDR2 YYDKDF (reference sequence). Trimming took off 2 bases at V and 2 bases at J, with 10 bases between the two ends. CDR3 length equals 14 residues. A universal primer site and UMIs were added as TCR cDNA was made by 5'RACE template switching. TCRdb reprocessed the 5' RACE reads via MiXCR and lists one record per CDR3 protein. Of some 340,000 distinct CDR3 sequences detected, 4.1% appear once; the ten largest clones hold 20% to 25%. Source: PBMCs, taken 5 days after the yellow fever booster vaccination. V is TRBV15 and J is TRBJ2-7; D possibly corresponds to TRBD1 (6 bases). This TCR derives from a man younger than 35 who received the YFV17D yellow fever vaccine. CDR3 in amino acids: CATSRFRDTYEQYF. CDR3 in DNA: TGTGCCACCAGCAGATTCCGGGACACCTACGAGCAGTACTTC.